This T cell receptor (beta chain) was obtained from a study of blood T cell repertoires in COVID-19. Overall study: Samples representing acute and convalescent COVID-19 were sourced from the United States, Italy and Spain. The cDNA or gDNA used as material had been derived from T cells, B-cell-depleted T cells, or PBMCs.

The germline gives CDR1 SGHAT, CDR2 FQNNGV. Trimming took 6 bases from V and 6 from J; bases not matched to a gene: 5. The CDR3 has 14 residues. Researchers sorted participants into cohorts using their self-reported clinical history. In the original workflow: Amplification of reference gene primers provided the estimated nucleated cell counts. Sequenced by immunoSEQ multiplex PCR; TCRdb stores in-frame clones only, minus some. V and J calls and clone size are copied from that table; D and trimming were computed from the DNA. The sample includes more than 300,000 clones, more than 75% of them seen just once.

The sample consisted of PBMCs or T cells enriched from blood (not recorded which). The chain couples TRBV11-2 to TRBJ1-6; the match to TRBD1 covers 7 bases. This clonotype was obtained from a woman aged 18-30 years who had recovered from COVID-19. The CDR3 is CASRETGLNSPLHF. The CDR3 DNA reads as TGTGCCAGCAGGGAGACAGGGCTTAATTCACCCCTCCACTTT.